The rows below give T cell receptor beta chains drawn from one sample of a study of chemoradiotherapy in HPV16-positive cancers. Assay used: immunoSEQ multiplex PCR; TCRdb lists only in-frame clones, some missing. The sample has over 9,000 clones; about 75% are singletons. The sequencing used tumor tissue, collected from a patient who underwent chemoradiotherapy. Every receptor here comes from a human donor with HPV-associated anogenital cancer. CDR3s include the opening cysteine and the closing phenylalanine or tryptophan. Fields, in order: D gene, clone size, J gene, V gene, CDR3 protein, CDR3 DNA. The D gene is left open where the match is weak. Clone size is shown for a subset of rows, as once, few, many or a class of expanded clone.

TRBD1	NA	TRBJ2-7	TRBV11-1	CASSPKQGNAYEQYF	TGTGCCAGCAGCCCGAAACAGGGGAATGCCTACGAGCAGTACTTC
TRBD1	NA	TRBJ1-6	TRBV27	CASSGPRDRERFNSPLHF	TGTGCCAGCAGTGGACCCCGGGACAGGGAGCGGTTTAATTCACCCCTCCACTTT
TRBD2	few	TRBJ2-7	TRBV18	CASSPDEGLAGGKQYF	TGTGCCAGCTCACCTGACGAAGGACTAGCGGGAGGAAAGCAGTACTTC
NA	NA	TRBJ1-1	TRBV25-1	CASGSGANTEAFF	TGTGCCAGCGGGTCAGGAGCAAACACTGAAGCTTTCTTT
TRBD1	NA	TRBJ2-2	TRBV15	CATSTYRGFGELFF	TGTGCCACCAGTACCTACAGGGGATTCGGGGAGCTGTTTTTT
TRBD1	NA	TRBJ1-1	TRBV7-8	CASRPLSTGGTEAFF	TGTGCCAGCAGGCCACTCTCGACAGGGGGCACTGAAGCTTTCTTT
NA	NA	TRBJ2-1	TRBV4-3	CASSPGGAIYNEQFF	TGCGCCAGCAGCCCTGGGGGGGCAATCTACAATGAGCAGTTCTTC
TRBD1	NA	TRBJ1-6	TRBV30	CAWSAPSGGTLHF	TGTGCCTGGAGTGCCCCATCAGGGGGAACCCTCCACTTT
NA	NA	TRBJ1-5	TRBV7-6	CASSPGSNQPQHF	TGTGCCAGCAGCCCGGGATCTAATCAGCCCCAGCATTTT
NA	NA	TRBJ2-2	TRBV6-4	CASSGDSSGTGELFF	TGTGCCAGCAGCGGCGACAGCAGTGGAACCGGGGAGCTGTTTTTT
TRBD2	NA	TRBJ2-3	TRBV9	CASSASGRSTDTQYF	TGTGCCAGCAGCGCTAGCGGGAGAAGCACAGATACGCAGTATTTT
NA	NA	TRBJ1-3	TRBV7-6	CASSLGRGIGQPTFSGNTIYF	TGTGCCAGCAGCTTAGGAAGGGGGATTGGGCAGCCCACTTTCTCTGGAAACACCATATATTTT
NA	NA	TRBJ1-4	TRBV19	CASSIGGREKLFF	TGTGCCAGTAGTATTGGGGGGAGGGAAAAACTGTTTTTT
TRBD2	once	TRBJ2-3	TRBV30	CACWEGQDTQYF	TGTGCCTGCTGGGAGGGCCAAGATACGCAGTATTTT
NA	NA	TRBJ1-3	TRBV11-2	CASSPSLLSGNTIYF	TGTGCCAGCAGCCCAAGCCTTCTCTCTGGAAACACCATATATTTT
TRBD1	NA	TRBJ1-4	TRBV7-2	CASSSDHGGTGRLFF	TGTGCCAGCAGCTCAGATCATGGGGGGACAGGACGACTGTTTTTT
NA	NA	TRBJ2-7	TRBV6-5	CASSKGGQGLYEQYF	TGTGCCAGCAGTAAAGGTGGGCAGGGCCTCTACGAGCAGTACTTC
NA	NA	TRBJ2-7	TRBV5-4	CASSFRQTSYEQYF	TGTGCCAGCAGCTTTAGACAGACCTCCTACGAGCAGTACTTC
NA	NA	TRBJ1-1	TRBV19	CASSKKPGPEAFF	TGTGCCAGTAGCAAAAAACCGGGGCCTGAAGCTTTCTTT
NA	NA	TRBJ1-1	TRBV6-4	CASSEERYTEAFF	TGTGCCAGCAGTGAGGAGCGTTACACTGAAGCTTTCTTT
TRBD2	NA	TRBJ2-1	TRBV30	CAWTLAGKGYNEQFF	TGTGCCTGGACTCTAGCGGGGAAGGGCTACAATGAGCAGTTCTTC
TRBD2	NA	TRBJ2-1	TRBV9	CASSVGGGLAGGFSYNEQFF	TGTGCCAGCAGCGTAGGTGGGGGGCTAGCGGGAGGGTTCTCCTACAATGAGCAGTTCTTC
NA	few	TRBJ2-3	TRBV7-2	CASSLSGGTDTQYF	TGTGCCAGCAGCTTATCCGGGGGCACAGATACGCAGTATTTT
NA	once	TRBJ2-4	TRBV7-9	CASSFPRLENIQYF	TGTGCCAGCAGCTTCCCCAGGTTGGAAAACATTCAGTACTTC
NA	NA	TRBJ1-5	TRBV7-8	CASSLQTYQPQHF	TGTGCCAGCAGCTTACAAACTTACCAGCCCCAGCATTTT
NA	NA	TRBJ2-2	TRBV29-1	CSARFTGELFF	TGCAGCGCGAGGTTCACCGGGGAGCTGTTTTTT
TRBD1	NA	TRBJ2-5	TRBV30	CAWKRTSGTEETQYF	TGTGCCTGGAAAAGGACCTCCGGGACAGAAGAGACCCAGTACTTC
NA	NA	TRBJ2-3	TRBV7-2	CASSPTFSGTDTQYF	TGTGCCAGCAGCCCCACGTTTTCAGGCACAGATACGCAGTATTTT
NA	NA	TRBJ2-2	TRBV9	CASSVRWQNTGELFF	TGTGCCAGCAGCGTGAGGTGGCAGAACACCGGGGAGCTGTTTTTT
NA	NA	TRBJ1-3	TRBV4-1	CASSHPVGNAGNTIYF	TGCGCCAGCAGCCATCCGGTGGGGAACGCTGGAAACACCATATATTTT
NA	NA	TRBJ2-1	TRBV27	CASSLRLDYNEQFF	TGTGCCAGCAGTCTAAGACTCGACTACAATGAGCAGTTCTTC
NA	NA	TRBJ1-4	TRBV19	CASSPTPQTRDEKLFF	TGTGCCAGTAGTCCTACACCACAGACTCGGGATGAAAAACTGTTTTTT
NA	NA	TRBJ1-3	TRBV2	CASKSGNTIYF	TGTGCCAGCAAGTCTGGAAACACCATATATTTT
NA	NA	TRBJ1-1	TRBV7-8	CASSSPQLGGNTEAFF	TGTGCCAGCAGCTCCCCTCAACTGGGGGGAAACACTGAAGCTTTCTTT
NA	few	TRBJ1-5	TRBV2	CASSDGQIIPQHF	TGTGCCAGCAGTGACGGACAAATCATACCCCAGCATTTT
NA	NA	TRBJ1-1	TRBV19	CASLGWGGEAFF	TGTGCCAGTCTGGGTTGGGGGGGTGAAGCTTTCTTT